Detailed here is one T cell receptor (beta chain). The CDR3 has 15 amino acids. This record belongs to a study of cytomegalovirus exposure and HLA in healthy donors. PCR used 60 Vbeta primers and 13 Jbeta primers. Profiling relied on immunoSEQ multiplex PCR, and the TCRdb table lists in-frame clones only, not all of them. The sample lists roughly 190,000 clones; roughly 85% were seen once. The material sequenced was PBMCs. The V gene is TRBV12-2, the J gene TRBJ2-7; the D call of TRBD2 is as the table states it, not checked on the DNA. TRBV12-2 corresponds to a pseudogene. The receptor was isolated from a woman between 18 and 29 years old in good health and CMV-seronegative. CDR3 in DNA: TGTGCAAGTCGCTTAGATGCGGGTGGCTCATACAATTCACGATTC. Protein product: CASRLDAGGSYNSRF.